Listed below are T cell receptor beta chains from one sample, sequenced in a study of shared clonotypes between healthy human individuals. Repertoires were generated with immunoSEQ multiplex PCR, while TCRdb's copy carries only in-frame clones and drops some. The table has around 2,000,000 clones, just under 95% seen once; the top ten hold 1% to 1.3%. The sample was naive CD8+ T cells sorted from blood. All receptors come from a man between 18 and 29 years old in good health. Both conserved end residues are part of each CDR3. D genes are given only for firm matches. The size of a clone is reported for some rows only, either as once, few or many, or as a class for expanded clones.

D,V,J,size,CDR3,DNA
-,TRBV4-3,TRBJ2-7,-,CASSQDGGAFDEQYF,TGCGCCAGCAGCCAAGATGGGGGAGCATTTGACGAGCAGTACTTC
TRBD2,TRBV25-1,TRBJ2-1,-,CASSEGTSGSDEQFF,TGTGCCAGCAGTGAGGGGACTAGCGGGAGCGATGAGCAGTTCTTC
-,TRBV13,TRBJ2-7,-,CASSLVARGSYEQYF,TGTGCCAGCAGCTTAGTTGCCAGAGGTTCCTACGAGCAGTACTTC
-,TRBV9,TRBJ2-7,-,CASSPGFYEQYF,TGTGCCAGCAGCCCAGGGTTCTACGAGCAGTACTTC
-,TRBV11-1,TRBJ2-7,-,CASSLEGHLASYEQYF,TGTGCCAGCAGCTTAGAGGGACATCTTGCTTCCTACGAGCAGTACTTC
-,TRBV7-8,TRBJ1-5,few,CASTLLPEGNQPQHF,TGTGCCAGCACCCTCTTGCCCGAAGGCAATCAGCCCCAGCATTTT
-,TRBV15,TRBJ1-5,-,CATSRDFFGGGFDQPQHF,TGTGCCACCAGCAGAGATTTCTTCGGAGGGGGGTTTGATCAGCCCCAGCATTTT
-,TRBV2,TRBJ1-2,-,CASRVSYGYTF,TGTGCCAGCAGGGTCTCCTATGGCTACACCTTC
-,TRBV6-6,TRBJ2-3,-,CASSYSNGDAQYF,TGTGCCAGCAGTTACTCGAACGGGGATGCGCAGTATTTT
-,TRBV4-1,TRBJ1-5,-,CASSQDKGYQPQHF,TGCGCCAGCAGCCAAGATAAGGGTTACCAGCCCCAGCATTTT
-,TRBV4-1,TRBJ2-2,-,CASSDSNTGELFF,TGCGCCTCCTCGGACTCGAACACCGGGGAGCTGTTTTTT
TRBD1,TRBV2,TRBJ1-3,once,CASSEARGGTGDSGNTIYF,TGTGCCAGCAGTGAAGCGCGGGGTGGGACAGGCGACTCTGGAAACACCATATATTTT
-,TRBV5-1,TRBJ2-5,-,CASSLGLAWETQYF,TGCGCCAGCAGCTTGGGGCTAGCTTGGGAGACCCAGTACTTC
-,TRBV7-8,TRBJ2-7,-,CASSLEVGYEQYF,TGTGCCAGCAGCTTAGAGGTAGGCTACGAGCAGTACTTC
-,TRBV19,TRBJ2-1,-,CASTLSPGSSYNEQFF,TGTGCCAGTACCTTATCCCCGGGGAGCTCCTACAATGAGCAGTTCTTC
TRBD1,TRBV7-8,TRBJ1-5,-,CASSTARGRQPQHF,TGTGCCAGCAGTACTGCCAGGGGGCGTCAGCCCCAGCATTTT
-,TRBV6-5,TRBJ1-1,-,CASSPSGEYTEAFF,TGTGCCAGCAGTCCATCAGGGGAGTACACTGAAGCTTTCTTT
-,TRBV6-5,TRBJ2-2,-,CASSSWGKNTGELFF,TGTGCCAGCAGTTCATGGGGGAAAAACACCGGGGAGCTGTTTTTT
-,TRBV9,TRBJ1-4,-,CASSPAGSNEKLFF,TGTGCCAGCAGCCCAGCCGGGAGTAATGAAAAACTGTTTTTT
TRBD2,TRBV29-1,TRBJ2-2,few,CSVAGLAGGPDTGELFF,TGCAGCGTCGCAGGACTAGCGGGGGGGCCAGACACCGGGGAGCTGTTTTTT
-,TRBV27,TRBJ2-7,-,CASSLYPPWAGSYEQYF,TGTGCCAGCAGTTTATACCCCCCGTGGGCAGGGTCCTACGAGCAGTACTTC
-,TRBV19,TRBJ2-7,-,CASSITAPSYEQYF,TGTGCCAGTAGTATAACAGCTCCTTCCTACGAGCAGTACTTC
TRBD1,TRBV7-6,TRBJ1-4,-,CASSYRDRAGNEKLSF,TGTGCCAGCAGCTACCGGGACAGGGCCGGGAATGAAAAACTGTCTTTT
TRBD2,TRBV9,TRBJ2-1,-,CASSVDSSGYYNEQFF,TGTGCCAGCAGCGTAGATTCTAGCGGATACTACAATGAGCAGTTCTTC
-,TRBV7-8,TRBJ2-7,-,CASSPTSYEQYF,TGTGCCAGCAGCCCCACCTCCTACGAGCAGTACTTC